The 12 T cell receptor beta chains below were found in one sample sequenced in a study of cytomegalovirus exposure and HLA in healthy donors. 60 Vbeta and 13 Jbeta primers were used in PCR. The method was immunoSEQ multiplex PCR; TCRdb's version includes in-frame clones alone and lacks a portion of them. The sample holds 95,000 to 150,000 clones, approximately 81% seen once. Sequencing input: PBMCs. The receptors come from a woman aged 40 to 50 in good health and CMV-seronegative.

V gene TRBV7-9 combines with J gene TRBJ2-1; D possibly corresponds to TRBD2 (6 bases). The length of the CDR3 is 15 residues. V was cut by 5 bases and J by 4 bases, with 15 bases left in between. The germline V gene has CDR1 SEHNR and CDR2 FQNEAQ (reference sequence). The CDR3 here is CASSPLRRDYNEQFF. The CDR3 region has the DNA TGTGCCAGCAGCCCCCTCCGGCGGGATTACAATGAGCAGTTCTTC.

CDR3 in amino acids: CASSQKDRARGYTF. For the CDR3, the DNA is TGTGCCAGCAGCCAAAAGGACAGGGCGAGGGGCTACACCTTC. V is TRBV4-2 and J is TRBJ1-2; TRBD1 matches 8 bases. This CDR3 comprises 14 residues. Losses at the gene ends were 2 bases for V and 8 bases for J; bases not matched to a gene: 7. Looked up from germline, CDR1 is LGHNA and CDR2 is YNFKEQ.

The genes are TRBV7-3 and TRBJ1-1, with a tentative D call TRBD1 (6 bases). This CDR3 contains 17 residues. The germline V gene encodes CDR1 SGHTA and CDR2 FQGTGA. V gave up 5 bases and J gave up 5 bases, with 24 bases separating them. The CDR3 spells CASSPRWGGAPDTEAFF. The CDR3 coding sequence is TGTGCCAGCAGCCCACGATGGGGGGGGGCACCAGATACTGAAGCTTTCTTT.

The V call is TRBV5-1, the J call TRBJ2-3, with D perhaps TRBD2 (6 bases). The CDR3 is made up of 15 amino acids. The V gene lost 1 base and the J gene lost 6 bases, with 15 bases spanning the gap. Germline V gene lookup returns CDR1 SGHRS and CDR2 YFSETQ. The CDR3 sequence: CASSLMAGPSDTQYF. The CDR3, as DNA: TGCGCCAGCAGCTTGATGGCGGGGCCCTCTGATACGCAGTATTTT.

This chain joins TRBV7-2 and TRBJ2-7; 7 positions match TRBD1. The junction had 4 bases not matched to a gene; V was cut back by 5 bases and J by 6 bases. CDR3 length: 12 residues. Germline assignment: CDR1 SGHTA and CDR2 FQGNSA. The CDR3 coding sequence is TGTGCCAGCAGCCCAGGGGGATTCGAGCAGTACTTC. Residues: CASSPGGFEQYF.

V and J are TRBV18 and TRBJ2-3; 8 nucleotides agree with TRBD2. The germline V gene encodes CDR1 KGHSH and CDR2 LQKENI. J gave up 3 bases and V 6 bases, and 8 bases lay outside the gene matches. The CDR3 covers 15 residues. The CDR3 region is CASSPEAGGTDTQYF. CDR3 bases: TGTGCCAGCTCTCCCGAGGCGGGGGGAACAGATACGCAGTATTTT.

The rearrangement joins TRBV5-8 to TRBJ2-2, with D maybe TRBD2 (7 bases). The CDR3 spans 18 residues. Germline CDR1 reads SGHTS; CDR2 reads YDEGEE. Trimming left V 0 bases short and J 0 bases short, with 15 bases between. CDR3 amino acids: CASSLVWAGASNTGELFF. CDR3 DNA: TGTGCCAGCAGCTTGGTATGGGCGGGGGCTTCGAACACCGGGGAGCTGTTTTTT.

This chain joins TRBV11-2 and TRBJ2-1; 7 positions match TRBD2. This CDR3 is 14 amino acids long. In germline, CDR1 is SGHAT, CDR2 FQNNGV. After removal of 1 base from V and 3 bases from J, the junction contained 0 bases not matched to a gene. CDR3 sequence (DNA): TGTGCCAGCAGCTTAGGCGGGAGCTACAATGAGCAGTTCTTC. The encoded protein is CASSLGGSYNEQFF.

V is TRBV6-5 and J is TRBJ1-1; the D gene is possibly TRBD1 (6 bases). The V gene lost 2 bases and the J gene lost 1 base, with 8 bases spanning the gap. This CDR3 comprises 14 residues. Germline loops: CDR1 MNHEY, CDR2 SVGAGI. CDR3 in amino acids: CASSYRTENTEAFF. In DNA form, the CDR3 reads TGTGCCAGCAGTTACCGGACAGAGAACACTGAAGCTTTCTTT.

This clone has only one observation. The genes are TRBV7-9 and TRBJ1-2, with 8 bases lining up with TRBD1. The V segment lost 5 bases and the J segment 1 base; nucleotides outside the gene matches: 6. Per germline, CDR1 SEHNR and CDR2 FQNEAQ (reference sequence). The length of the CDR3 is 15 residues. The DNA of the CDR3 is TGTGCCAGCAGCGAATGGGACAGGAGTAACTATGGCTACACCTTC. This translates into CASSEWDRSNYGYTF.

J is TRBJ1-2 and V is TRBV4-1; D is possibly TRBD1 (6 bases). V lost 4 bases to trimming and J lost 4 bases, with 16 bases between them. The CDR3 length is 15 residues. CDR1 and CDR2 (germline): MGHRA, YSYEKL. CDR3 nucleotide sequence: TGCGCCAGCAGCCCGAAAGGGTGGGACACCTATGGCTACACCTTC. Translated: CASSPKGWDTYGYTF.

V gene TRBV11-3 combines with J gene TRBJ2-4; the D gene is possibly TRBD1 (6 bases). In germline, CDR1 is SGHNT, CDR2 YENEEA. CDR3 length: 14 residues. Deletions cut 5 bases from V and 9 bases from J, with 17 bases between. The CDR3 DNA sequence: TGTGCCAGCAGCGCTTCCGCCAGGGGAACCATTCAGTACTTC. Translation: CASSASARGTIQYF.